Listed below are T cell receptor beta chains from one sample, sequenced in a study of identical twins. Via MiXCR, TCRdb re-called the 5' RACE reads, giving one row per CDR3 protein. The top ten clones hold less than 15% of a sample with roughly 770,000 distinct CDR3 sequences, around a sixth of them seen once. This same sample was also part of a study on T cells expressing NK-cell markers.

Specimen: PBMCs. These receptor sequences come from a young woman in good health. Both conserved end residues are part of each CDR3. D genes are given only for firm matches. Some rows have no size entry. The others give once, few or many, or a class for an expanded clone.

TGTGCCAGCAGCTTATGGGGGGAGGCTGAAGCTTTCTTT | CASSLWGEAEAFF | - | TRBJ1-1 | few | TRBV7-2
TGTGCCAGCAAGTCGACAGGGCCCTACGAGCAGTACTTC | CASKSTGPYEQYF | TRBD1 | TRBJ2-7 | - | TRBV6-1
TGCAGCGTTGAAAAGTGGGCCAACAATGAGCAGTTCTTC | CSVEKWANNEQFF | - | TRBJ2-1 | few | TRBV29-1
TGCAGTGCTAGAGACGCCGGGACTTACAATGAGCAGTTCTTC | CSARDAGTYNEQFF | - | TRBJ2-1 | few | TRBV20-1
TGTGCCAGCAGTTTAATGGGACTAGCGGGGGGAGTCACAGATACGCAGTATTTT | CASSLMGLAGGVTDTQYF | TRBD2 | TRBJ2-3 | - | TRBV12-3/TRBV12-4
TGTGCCAGCAGCCAAGTTTGGACCCAATACAATGAGCAGTTCTTC | CASSQVWTQYNEQFF | - | TRBJ2-1 | few | TRBV14
TGCGCCAGCAGCCAAGTCTACGATGAGCAGTTCTTC | CASSQVYDEQFF | - | TRBJ2-1 | few | TRBV4-1
TGCGCCAGCAGAGTAAGCGTAGGTTCCGATGAGCAGTTCTTC | CASRVSVGSDEQFF | - | TRBJ2-1 | few | TRBV5-1
TGTGCCACCAGCGCGGGACTAGCGGTCTCCTACAATGAGCAGTTCTTC | CATSAGLAVSYNEQFF | TRBD2 | TRBJ2-1 | - | TRBV15
TGTGCCAGCAGTGGGACATCTCCCGAGCAGTACTTC | CASSGTSPEQYF | - | TRBJ2-7 | few | TRBV6-6
TGTGCCAGCAGCCAACAGATAGGGTCCGGGGAGCTGTTTTTT | CASSQQIGSGELFF | - | TRBJ2-2 | - | TRBV3-1
TGTGCCAGCAGTTTACGGTCTAAGGGCAATGAGCAGTTCTTC | CASSLRSKGNEQFF | - | TRBJ2-1 | few | TRBV12-3/TRBV12-4
TGTGCCAGCAGCACCATCCGTAGGGGGGGGCCGGTAAATGAGCAGTTCTTC | CASSTIRRGGPVNEQFF | - | TRBJ2-1 | - | TRBV7-8
TGCAGTGTGGGTCGGGACAGGGGCGAAAAACTGTTTTTT | CSVGRDRGEKLFF | TRBD1 | TRBJ1-4 | few | TRBV20-1
TGTGCTAGTGGCATTACTGGAGGCAGTAACAATGAGCAGTTCTTC | CASGITGGSNNEQFF | - | TRBJ2-1 | few | TRBV12-5
TGTGCCAGCAGTATCAGGGGGCGGTACTATGGCTACACCTTC | CASSIRGRYYGYTF | TRBD1 | TRBJ1-2 | few | TRBV28
TGTGCCAGCAGCTTGTCCCGAGCCGGCACTGAAGCTTTCTTT | CASSLSRAGTEAFF | - | TRBJ1-1 | - | TRBV5-5
TGCAGTGCTGCCCATAGCGGGAGTAAAGATACGCAGTATTTT | CSAAHSGSKDTQYF | TRBD2 | TRBJ2-3 | - | TRBV20-1
TGTGCCAGCAGGCCGAGACAGGGAAGGGCCAACGTCCTGACTTTC | CASRPRQGRANVLTF | TRBD1 | TRBJ2-6 | few | TRBV6-1
TGTGCCAGCAGCCAAGAATTCACGGGGGTTAGCACAGATACGCAGTATTTT | CASSQEFTGVSTDTQYF | - | TRBJ2-3 | - | TRBV4-2